This T cell receptor beta chain derives from a study of shared clonotypes between healthy human individuals. With unsorted samples, genomic DNA was obtained from about 90 million PBMCs. CDR1 is GTSNPN and CDR2 is SVGIG in the germline V gene (reference sequence). This CDR3 region has 13 residues. Unmatched junction bases numbered 8, after V lost 7 bases and J lost 5 bases. Deep was the level at which the assay was run. Profiled with immunoSEQ multiplex PCR; TCRdb holds only in-frame clones, not every one. Of under 600,000 clones listed, over 60% were seen once; the top ten hold under 15%. Sequencing was performed on PBMCs. The origin of this receptor is a woman between 40 and 50 years old in good health. Some clones in this sample may be carry-over from other donors' samples. The chain uses TRBV30 and TRBJ2-7, with 10 bases fitting TRBD1. The CDR3: CAYRRDRGHEQYF. The CDR3 DNA reads TGTGCCTACCGCCGGGACAGGGGCCACGAGCAGTACTTC.